This T cell receptor (beta chain) emerged from a study of T cells in Graves' hyperthyroidism and ophthalmopathy (dated by TCRdb to between 2018 and 2021). Background for the entire study: Peripheral blood was sampled at the time of initial diagnosis, prior to any treatment. A discovery cohort of around 100 patients, 43 with Graves' ophthalmopathy and under 60 with stable Graves' hyperthyroidism, was used to find distinguishing TCR V-J signatures. An independent validation cohort of around 20 hyperthyroidism patients and approximately 17 patients who later progressed to ophthalmopathy tested prospective prediction of ophthalmopathy. The 100 discovery patients were randomly split 7:3 into training and test sets. In addition, the study compared T-cell repertoires in thyroid tissue and in blood from roughly 6 Graves' hyperthyroidism patients. After blood sampling, hyperthyroidism patients were treated with methimazole at a starting dose of 30 mg daily, and ophthalmopathy patients were treated with high-dose intravenous methylprednisolone. The paper reports TCR Vbeta CDR3 sequencing of some 140 peripheral blood samples: around 45 ophthalmopathy, some 80 hyperthyroidism and around 17 progressor patients. Study-wide findings and limitations: In validation, the model predicted progression to ophthalmopathy with approximately 71% sensitivity and 72.22% specificity, a median of around six months before onset. No statistical method was used to fix the sample size in advance, and group allocation was not hidden from the investigators. Ophthalmopathy was separated from stable hyperthyroidism by a 13 V-J signature model, with 87.88% sensitivity and approximately 81% specificity obtained in cross-validation and 80%/75% obtained in testing. Most expanded thyroid clonotypes (frequency above 0.001) were also found in blood, which suggests that blood repertoires may mirror thyroid immune responses.

Graves' hyperthyroidism was defined as stable when no progression to ophthalmopathy occurred over 18 months of follow-up. Hyperthyroidism patients were newly diagnosed, with disease duration under 2 months, and aged 18 to 65 years. Exclusion was applied to patients with uncontrolled infections, other autoimmune diseases, pregnancy or lactation. Diagnoses were established on the basis of clinical symptoms, serum thyroxine and TRAb, thyroid ultrasound, and orbital computed tomography. PBMCs were separated from approximately 9.9 ml of fresh peripheral blood using Ficoll-Paque density gradient centrifugation. Total RNA was extracted with Trizol reagent, and quality was checked on an Agilent 2100 Bioanalyzer. Notes on this clonotype: No antigen is known for it. No base quality information exists; no much larger clone differs at one position.

The CDR3 runs 15 amino acids, cysteine and phenylalanine included. The CDR3 DNA has 45 bases and is translated from base 1. V ends up 5 bases short and J 4 bases short, with an unmatched junction base count of 7. Looking up the germline V gene (reference sequence) yields CDR1 PRHDT and CDR2 FYEKMQ. The TCR beta CDR3 regions were amplified from RNA transcripts. The TCR CDR3 was subjected to a first round of RT-PCR using the HTBI primer set and the Qiagen OneStep RT-PCR kit. The libraries were constructed in a second round of multiplex PCR and then size-selected and purified. The libraries were sequenced on an Illumina HiSeq2000 using paired-end 100 bp reads. In the source study's methods: SOAPnuke was used to process the raw data, with reads discarded if the reads contained adapters or uncalled bases, had a mean Phred below 15, or lacked an exact constant-primer or identifier match. High-quality paired reads were merged with COPE v1.2.5, and unique nucleotide sequences were defined as clonotypes. MiTCR v1.1 was used to align the clonotypes against IMGT TRBV, TRBD and TRBJ reference segments. The analysis was restricted to V-J combinations with a frequency above 0.0001, which together covered 99.2% of the repertoires. A TCS score was defined as the ratio of F50 (clonal expansion) to E x V (chaos), with BLOSUM62-based TCRdist applied between CDR3 peptides within each V-J. Welch's t-statistics and random forest reduced around 550 V-J features to 10 to 15, which were used in a naive Bayes classifier (R e1071). In-frame beta chains were kept once TCRdb had trimmed the public reads at Q25 with fastp and called clones with MiXCR. Records with the same CDR3 protein are collapsed into one entry carrying the most frequent genes and DNA. The V and J calls follow TCRdb's processing rather than the paper's. The sample table records about 360,000 distinct CDR3 sequences; roughly 25% of these occur just once. 73% of the sample is held by the ten biggest clonotypes.

Sequences were obtained from blood. Recombination joined TRBV13 with TRBJ2-2, and 7 junctional nucleotides match TRBD1. The TCR was taken from a man aged 50-59 years with Graves' hyperthyroidism. The CDR3 loop reads CASSIQTGITGELFF. DNA sequence: TGTGCCAGCAGCATACAGACAGGGATCACCGGGGAGCTGTTTTTT.